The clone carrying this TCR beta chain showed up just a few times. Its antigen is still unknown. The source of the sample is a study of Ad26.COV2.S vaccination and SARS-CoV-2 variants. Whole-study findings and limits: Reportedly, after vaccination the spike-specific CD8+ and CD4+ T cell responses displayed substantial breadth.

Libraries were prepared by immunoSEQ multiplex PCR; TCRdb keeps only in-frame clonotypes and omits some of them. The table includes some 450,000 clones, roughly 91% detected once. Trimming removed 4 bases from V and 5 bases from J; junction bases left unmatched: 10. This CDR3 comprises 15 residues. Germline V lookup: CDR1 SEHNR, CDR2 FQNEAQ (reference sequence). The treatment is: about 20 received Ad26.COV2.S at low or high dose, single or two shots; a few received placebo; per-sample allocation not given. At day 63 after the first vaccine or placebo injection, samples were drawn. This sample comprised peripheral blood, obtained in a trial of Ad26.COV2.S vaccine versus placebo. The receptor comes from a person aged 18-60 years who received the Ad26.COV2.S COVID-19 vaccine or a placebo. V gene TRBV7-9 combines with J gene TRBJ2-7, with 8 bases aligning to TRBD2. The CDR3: CASSSPQAGGDEQYF. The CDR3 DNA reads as TGTGCCAGCAGCTCCCCCCAGGCGGGGGGCGACGAGCAGTACTTC.